The clone carrying this T cell receptor beta chain came up once. These data come from a study of cytomegalovirus exposure and HLA in healthy donors. Study information: Researchers found that around 80% of around 400 genotyped donors fell within the Caucasian-associated ancestry cluster.

The study ran its PCR with 60 Vbeta and 13 Jbeta primers. Generated by immunoSEQ multiplex PCR, the TCRdb table keeps only in-frame clones and is missing some. The sample includes roughly 170,000 clones, 65% to 90% of them seen just once. Germline values: CDR1 SGHNT, CDR2 YENEEA. V was trimmed by 1 base and J by 2 bases, leaving 15 bases between them. The CDR3 sequence is 17 residues long. This TCR came from a girl aged 2 to 9 in good health and CMV-seropositive. V and J are TRBV11-3 and TRBJ2-1; TRBD2 might be the D (5 bases). The sample consisted of PBMCs. In DNA, the CDR3 is TGTGCCAGCAGCTTAGGAGGGTCGCCGACTACCTACAATGAGCAGTTCTTC. Protein sequence: CASSLGGSPTTYNEQFF. The full variable domain, rest sourced from reference TRBV11-3 and TRBJ2-1, is EAGVVQSPRYKIIEKKQPVAFWCNPISGHNTLYWYLQNLGQGPELLIRYENEEAVDDSQLPKDRFSAERLKGVDSTLKIQPAELGDSAVYLCASSLGGSPTTYNEQFFGPGTRLTVL.